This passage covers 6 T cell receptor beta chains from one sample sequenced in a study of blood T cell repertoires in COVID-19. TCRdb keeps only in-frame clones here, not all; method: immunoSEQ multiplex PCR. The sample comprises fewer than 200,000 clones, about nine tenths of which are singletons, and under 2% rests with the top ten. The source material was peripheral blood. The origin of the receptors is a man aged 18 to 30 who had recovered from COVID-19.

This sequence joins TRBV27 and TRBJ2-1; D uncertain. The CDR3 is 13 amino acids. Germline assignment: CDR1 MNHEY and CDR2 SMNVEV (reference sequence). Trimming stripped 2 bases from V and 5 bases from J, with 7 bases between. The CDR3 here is CASSLGRNNEQFF. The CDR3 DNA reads TGTGCCAGCAGTTTAGGCAGAAACAATGAGCAGTTCTTC.

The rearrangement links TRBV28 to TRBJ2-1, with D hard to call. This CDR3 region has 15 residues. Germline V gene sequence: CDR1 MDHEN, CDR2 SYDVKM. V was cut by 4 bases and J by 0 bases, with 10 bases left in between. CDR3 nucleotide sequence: TGTGCCAGCAGTTCATCATTGAGCTCCTACAATGAGCAGTTCTTC. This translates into CASSSSLSSYNEQFF.

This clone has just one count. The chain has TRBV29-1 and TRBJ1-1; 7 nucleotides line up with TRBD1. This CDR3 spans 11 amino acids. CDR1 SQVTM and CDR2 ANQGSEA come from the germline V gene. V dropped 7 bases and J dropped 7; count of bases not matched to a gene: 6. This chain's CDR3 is CSAAQGGEAFF. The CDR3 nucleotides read TGCAGCGCCGCCCAGGGGGGTGAAGCTTTCTTT.

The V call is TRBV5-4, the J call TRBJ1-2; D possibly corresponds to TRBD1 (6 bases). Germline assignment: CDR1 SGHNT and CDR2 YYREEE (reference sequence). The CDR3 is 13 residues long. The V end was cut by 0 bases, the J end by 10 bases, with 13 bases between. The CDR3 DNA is TGTGCCAGCAGCTTGGCCCGGACAGTCCTCTACACCTTC. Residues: CASSLARTVLYTF. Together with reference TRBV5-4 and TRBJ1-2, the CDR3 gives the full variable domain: ETGVTQSPTHLIKTRGQQVTLRCSSQSGHNTVSWYQQALGQGPQFIFQYYREEENGRGNFPPRFSGLQFPNYSSELNVNALELDDSALYLCASSLARTVLYTFGSGTRLTVV.

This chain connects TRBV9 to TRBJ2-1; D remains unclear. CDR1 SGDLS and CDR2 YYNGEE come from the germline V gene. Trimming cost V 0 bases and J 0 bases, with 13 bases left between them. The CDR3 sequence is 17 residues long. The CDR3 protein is CASSVERLPSSYNEQFF. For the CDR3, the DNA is TGTGCCAGCAGCGTAGAAAGACTCCCGAGCTCCTACAATGAGCAGTTCTTC.

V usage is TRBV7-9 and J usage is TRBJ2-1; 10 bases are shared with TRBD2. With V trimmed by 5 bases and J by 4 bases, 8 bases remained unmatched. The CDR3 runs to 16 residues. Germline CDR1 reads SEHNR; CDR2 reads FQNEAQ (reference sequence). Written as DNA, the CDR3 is TGTGCCAGCAGCCCCTCCGGGACTAGCGAGTACAATGAGCAGTTCTTC. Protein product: CASSPSGTSEYNEQFF.